This T cell receptor (beta chain) was retrieved from a study of blood T cells in healthy people across ages. The people who gave samples were healthy Caucasians from Russia, aged roughly 6 to 100. Isolation recovered at least 7 million PBMCs from every sample. Next came a second PCR, run for about 6 to 12 cycles, which used a sample-barcoded 5' primer along with a J-beta primer mix. TCRdb used MiXCR to reprocess the 5' RACE reads, holding one entry per CDR3 protein. The sample includes 1.5 million to 2 million distinct CDR3 sequences, about 31% of them seen just once. The germline gives CDR1 MNHEY, CDR2 SMNVEV (reference sequence). The CDR3 sequence is 17 residues long. The V gene end was trimmed by 6 bases and the J gene end by 2 bases; junction bases not matched to a gene: 8.

The rearrangement joins TRBV27 to TRBJ1-5, with 12 bases aligning to TRBD1. The sequenced sample was blood. The receptor's source is a woman in her thirties in good health. CDR3 in DNA: TGTGCCAGCAGACCCGGGACAGGGGGCAGCGGCAATCAGCCCCAGCATTTT. The encoded protein is CASRPGTGGSGNQPQHF.